The TCR beta chain under discussion was sequenced for a study of blood T cell repertoires in COVID-19. Study-level information: There were acute and convalescent COVID-19 samples, and they came from the United States, Italy and Spain. PBMCs, B-cell-depleted T cells, or T cells provided the cDNA or gDNA that made up the material.

The CDR3 is 15 amino acids. Germline-derived CDR1 and CDR2 are SGDLS and YYNGEE. V dropped 0 bases and J dropped 1 base, with 7 bases sitting between them. Study processing details: Reference gene primer amplification in the assay estimated nucleated cell counts. The data were produced by immunoSEQ multiplex PCR, yet TCRdb's version contains in-frame clones alone and is incomplete. Clonal size and the V and J genes are those of that table, whereas D and trimming came from the DNA. The table lists about 130,000 clones, about 80% of them singletons, with approximately 3% in the top ten. Input material: peripheral blood. The receptor was derived from a woman older than 75 with acute or convalescent COVID-19. This rearrangement joins TRBV9 to TRBJ1-4, with no clear D. The CDR3, as DNA: TGTGCCAGCAGCGTAGGGCAGGTAACTAATGAAAAACTGTTTTTT. Its protein is CASSVGQVTNEKLFF.